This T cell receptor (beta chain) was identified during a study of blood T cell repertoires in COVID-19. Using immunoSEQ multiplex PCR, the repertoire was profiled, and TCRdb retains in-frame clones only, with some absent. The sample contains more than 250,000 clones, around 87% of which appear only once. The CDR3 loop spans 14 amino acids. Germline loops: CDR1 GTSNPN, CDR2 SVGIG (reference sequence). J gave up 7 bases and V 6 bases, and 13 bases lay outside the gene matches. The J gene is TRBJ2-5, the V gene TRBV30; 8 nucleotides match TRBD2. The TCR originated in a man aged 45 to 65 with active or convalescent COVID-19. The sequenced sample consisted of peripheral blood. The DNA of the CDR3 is TGTGCCTGTACCGGGACTAGAGCCTCGGGGACCCAGTACTTC. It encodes CACTGTRASGTQYF.